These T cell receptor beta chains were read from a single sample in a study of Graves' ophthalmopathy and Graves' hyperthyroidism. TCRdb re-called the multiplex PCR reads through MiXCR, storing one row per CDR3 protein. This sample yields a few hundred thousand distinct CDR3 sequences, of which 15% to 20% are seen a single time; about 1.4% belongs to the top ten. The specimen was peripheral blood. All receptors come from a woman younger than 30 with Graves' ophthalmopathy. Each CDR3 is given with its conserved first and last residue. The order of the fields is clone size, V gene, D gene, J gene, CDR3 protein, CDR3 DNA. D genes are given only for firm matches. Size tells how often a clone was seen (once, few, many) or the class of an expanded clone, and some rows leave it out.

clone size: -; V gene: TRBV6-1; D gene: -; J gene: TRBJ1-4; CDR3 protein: CASSPGGGIGNEKLFF; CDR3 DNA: TGTGCCAGCAGCCCCGGGGGGGGAATTGGTAATGAAAAACTGTTTTTT
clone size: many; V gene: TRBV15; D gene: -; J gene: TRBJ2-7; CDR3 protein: CATPTPPYEQYF; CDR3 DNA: TGTGCCACCCCTACCCCTCCCTACGAGCAGTACTTC
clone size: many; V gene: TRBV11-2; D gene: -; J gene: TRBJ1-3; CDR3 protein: CASSLDAGRSGNTIYF; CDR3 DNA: TGTGCCAGCAGCTTAGATGCAGGGAGATCTGGAAACACCATATATTTT
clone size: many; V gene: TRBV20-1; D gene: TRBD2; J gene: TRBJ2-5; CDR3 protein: CSARDPASGRKGTQYF; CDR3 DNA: TGCAGCGCTAGAGATCCGGCTAGCGGGAGAAAAGGGACCCAGTACTTC
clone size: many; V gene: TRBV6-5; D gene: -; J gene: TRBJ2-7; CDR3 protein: CASSGRSSYEQYF; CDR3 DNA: TGTGCCAGCAGCGGGAGAAGCTCCTACGAGCAGTACTTC
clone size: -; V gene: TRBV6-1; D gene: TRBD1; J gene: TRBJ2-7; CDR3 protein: CAIGQGVSYEQYF; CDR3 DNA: TGTGCCATCGGACAGGGAGTATCTTACGAGCAGTACTTC
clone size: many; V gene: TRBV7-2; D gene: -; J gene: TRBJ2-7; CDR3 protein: CASSTGWVDEQYF; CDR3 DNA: TGTGCCAGCAGCACCGGATGGGTGGACGAGCAGTACTTC
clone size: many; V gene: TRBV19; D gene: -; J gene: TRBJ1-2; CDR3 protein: CASIPSGAGLRYGYTF; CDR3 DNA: TGTGCCAGTATCCCCAGCGGGGCAGGTCTACGCTATGGCTACACCTTC
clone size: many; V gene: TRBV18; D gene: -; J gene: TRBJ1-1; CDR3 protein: CASSPPTAGTEAFF; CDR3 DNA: TGTGCCAGCTCACCACCTACGGCGGGCACTGAAGCTTTCTTT
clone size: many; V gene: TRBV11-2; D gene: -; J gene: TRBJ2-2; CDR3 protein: CASSLTPDLNTGELFF; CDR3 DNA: TGTGCCAGCAGCTTAACCCCAGACCTTAACACCGGGGAGCTGTTTTTT
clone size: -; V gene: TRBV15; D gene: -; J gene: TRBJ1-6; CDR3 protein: CATSRDSRSWGSPLHF; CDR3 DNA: TGTGCCACCAGCAGAGATAGCCGGTCTTGGGGTTCACCCCTCCACTTT
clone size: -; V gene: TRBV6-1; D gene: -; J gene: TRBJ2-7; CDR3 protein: CASSRDPTYEQYF; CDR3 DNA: TGTGCCAGCAGTCGGGACCCAACCTACGAGCAGTACTTC
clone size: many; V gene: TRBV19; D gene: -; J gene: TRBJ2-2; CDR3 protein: CASWNTGELFF; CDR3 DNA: TGTGCCAGTTGGAACACCGGGGAGCTGTTTTTT
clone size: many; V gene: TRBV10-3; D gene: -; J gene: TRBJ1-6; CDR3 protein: CAISEMGGRNSPLHF; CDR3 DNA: TGTGCCATCAGTGAGATGGGGGGGCGGAATTCACCCCTCCACTTT
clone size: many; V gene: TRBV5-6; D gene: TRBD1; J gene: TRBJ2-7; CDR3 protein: CASSLRGTGAYEQYF; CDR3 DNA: TGTGCCAGCAGCTTGAGGGGGACAGGGGCCTACGAGCAGTACTTC
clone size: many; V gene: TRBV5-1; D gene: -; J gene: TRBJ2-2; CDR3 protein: CASSPGLRGKNTGELFF; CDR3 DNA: TGCGCCAGCAGCCCGGGTCTACGGGGGAAGAACACCGGGGAGCTGTTTTTT
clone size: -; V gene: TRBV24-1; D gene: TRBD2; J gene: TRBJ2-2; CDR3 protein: CATSDFGGSDTGELFF; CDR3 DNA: TGTGCCACCAGTGATTTCGGGGGGTCGGACACCGGGGAGCTGTTTTTT
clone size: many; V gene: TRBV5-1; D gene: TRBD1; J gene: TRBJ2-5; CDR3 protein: CASSLGTGMAQYF; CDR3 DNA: TGCGCCAGCAGCTTGGGGACAGGGATGGCCCAGTACTTC
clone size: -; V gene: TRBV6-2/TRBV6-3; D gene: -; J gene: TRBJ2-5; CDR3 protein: CAAGGVTGETQETQYF; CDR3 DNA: TGTGCCGCCGGTGGAGTGACCGGGGAGACCCAAGAGACCCAGTACTTC
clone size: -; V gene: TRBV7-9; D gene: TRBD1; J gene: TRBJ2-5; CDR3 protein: CASSWGTGQTQYF; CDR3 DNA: TGTGCCAGCAGCTGGGGGACAGGGCAGACCCAGTACTTC
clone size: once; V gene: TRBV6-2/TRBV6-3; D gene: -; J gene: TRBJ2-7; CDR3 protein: CASSRTNTVNEQYF; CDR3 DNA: TGTGCCAGCAGCCGTACAAATACAGTAAACGAGCAGTACTTC
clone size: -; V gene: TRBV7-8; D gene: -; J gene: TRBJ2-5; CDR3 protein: CASSPVDQETQYF; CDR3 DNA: TGTGCCAGCAGCCCTGTGGATCAAGAGACCCAGTACTTC
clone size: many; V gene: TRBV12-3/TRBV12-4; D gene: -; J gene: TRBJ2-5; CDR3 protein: CASKASRRQETQYF; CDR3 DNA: TGTGCCAGCAAGGCCTCTAGACGTCAAGAGACCCAGTACTTC
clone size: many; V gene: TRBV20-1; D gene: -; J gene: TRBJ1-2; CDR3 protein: CSAKGRELGGYTF; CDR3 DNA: TGCAGTGCCAAGGGCAGGGAATTGGGTGGCTACACCTTC
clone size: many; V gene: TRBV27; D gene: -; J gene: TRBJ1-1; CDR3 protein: CASIALNTEAFF; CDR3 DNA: TGTGCCAGCATTGCCCTTAACACTGAAGCTTTCTTT
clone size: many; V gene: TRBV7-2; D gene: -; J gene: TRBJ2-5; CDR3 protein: CASSLIRQETQYF; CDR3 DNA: TGTGCCAGCAGCTTAATCAGGCAAGAGACCCAGTACTTC
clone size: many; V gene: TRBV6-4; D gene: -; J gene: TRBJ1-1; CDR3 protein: CASRQGSWDTEAFF; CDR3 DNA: TGTGCCAGCAGGCAGGGGTCCTGGGACACTGAAGCTTTCTTT
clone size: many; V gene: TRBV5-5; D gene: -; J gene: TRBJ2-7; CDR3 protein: CASSLTGLAYEQYF; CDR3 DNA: TGTGCCAGCAGCTTAACAGGGTTAGCCTACGAGCAGTACTTC
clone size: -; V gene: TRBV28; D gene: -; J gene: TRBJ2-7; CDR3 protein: CASSFLGGKQYF; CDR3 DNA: TGTGCCAGCAGTTTTCTTGGGGGGAAGCAGTACTTC
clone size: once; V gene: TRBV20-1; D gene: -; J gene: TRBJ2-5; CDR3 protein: CSAIHETQYF; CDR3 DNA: TGCAGTGCTATCCATGAAACCCAGTACTTC
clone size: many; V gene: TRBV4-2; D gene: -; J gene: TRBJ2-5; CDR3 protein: CASSQVAQETQYF; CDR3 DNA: TGTGCCAGCAGCCAAGTGGCCCAAGAGACCCAGTACTTC
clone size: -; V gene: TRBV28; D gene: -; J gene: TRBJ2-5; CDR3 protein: CASSRSGTQETQYF; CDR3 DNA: TGTGCCAGCAGTCGGAGTGGGACCCAAGAGACCCAGTACTTC
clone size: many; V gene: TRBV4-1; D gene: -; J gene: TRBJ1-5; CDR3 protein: CASSPVSLSNQPQHF; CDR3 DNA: TGCGCCAGCAGTCCCGTCTCACTTAGCAATCAGCCCCAGCATTTT
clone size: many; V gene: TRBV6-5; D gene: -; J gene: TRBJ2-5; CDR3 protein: CASSLTPSEKTRETQYF; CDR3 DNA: TGTGCCAGCAGTTTGACTCCTTCAGAGAAAACGCGAGAGACCCAGTACTTC
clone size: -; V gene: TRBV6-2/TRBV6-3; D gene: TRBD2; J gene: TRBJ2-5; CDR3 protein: CASRPGLAGEKTQYF; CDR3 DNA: TGTGCCAGCAGACCAGGACTAGCGGGAGAAAAGACCCAGTACTTC
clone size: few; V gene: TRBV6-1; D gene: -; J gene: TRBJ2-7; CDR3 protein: CASSGAGHYIEQYF; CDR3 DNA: TGTGCCAGCAGTGGAGCGGGTCATTATATCGAGCAGTACTTC
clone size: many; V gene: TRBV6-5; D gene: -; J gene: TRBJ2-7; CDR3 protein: CATEWAGIYEQYF; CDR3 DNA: TGTGCCACCGAATGGGCAGGAATCTACGAGCAGTACTTC
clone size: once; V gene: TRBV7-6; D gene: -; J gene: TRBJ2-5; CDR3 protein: CASSFADYDQTQYF; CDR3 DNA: TGTGCCAGCAGCTTCGCGGACTATGACCAGACCCAGTACTTC
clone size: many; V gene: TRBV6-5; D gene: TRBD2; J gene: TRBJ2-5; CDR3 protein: CASSYSEAGGTQYF; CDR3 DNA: TGTGCCAGCAGTTACTCTGAAGCGGGGGGGACCCAGTACTTC
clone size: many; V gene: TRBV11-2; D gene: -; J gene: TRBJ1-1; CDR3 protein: CASSPRWASEAFF; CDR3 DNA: TGTGCCAGCAGCCCCCGGTGGGCATCTGAAGCTTTCTTT
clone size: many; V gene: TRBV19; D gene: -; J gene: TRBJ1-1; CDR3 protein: CASSNGGELLNTEAFF; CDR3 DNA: TGTGCCAGTAGTAACGGGGGCGAGCTGCTGAACACTGAAGCTTTCTTT
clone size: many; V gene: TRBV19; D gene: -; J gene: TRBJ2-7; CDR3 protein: CASISPRGEQYF; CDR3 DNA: TGTGCCAGTATATCTCCTCGAGGGGAGCAGTACTTC
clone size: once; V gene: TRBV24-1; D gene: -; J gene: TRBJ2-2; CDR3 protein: CATRDRNTGELFF; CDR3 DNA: TGTGCCACCAGGGACAGGAACACCGGGGAGCTGTTTTTT
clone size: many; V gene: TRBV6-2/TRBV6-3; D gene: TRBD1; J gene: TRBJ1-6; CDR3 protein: CASSYSGTGGSPLHF; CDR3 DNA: TGTGCCAGCAGTTACTCCGGGACAGGGGGTTCACCCCTCCACTTT
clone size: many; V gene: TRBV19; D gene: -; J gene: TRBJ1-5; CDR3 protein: CASSILRGEPQHF; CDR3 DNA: TGTGCCAGTAGTATCCTCAGAGGGGAGCCCCAGCATTTT
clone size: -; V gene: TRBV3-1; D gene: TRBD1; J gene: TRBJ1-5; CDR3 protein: CASSPPRGGNQPQHF; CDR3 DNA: TGTGCCAGCAGCCCCCCCAGGGGGGGCAATCAGCCCCAGCATTTT
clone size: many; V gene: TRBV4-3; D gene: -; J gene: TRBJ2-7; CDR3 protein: CASSQGERQSYEQYF; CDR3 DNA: TGCGCCAGCAGCCAAGGAGAGAGACAGAGTTACGAGCAGTACTTC
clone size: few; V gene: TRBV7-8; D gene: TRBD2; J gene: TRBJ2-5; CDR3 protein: CASSLGGRKETQYF; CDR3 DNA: TGTGCCAGCAGCTTAGGCGGGAGGAAAGAGACCCAGTACTTC